The clone carrying this T cell receptor (beta chain) was seen just once. The CDR3 loop spans 18 amino acids. The junction had 10 bases not matched to a gene; V was cut back by 2 bases and J by 1 base. The V gene's germline CDR1 is KGHSH and CDR2 LQKENI. Generated by immunoSEQ multiplex PCR, the TCRdb table keeps only in-frame clones and is missing some. The profile shows 100,000 to 130,000 clones, over 80% of them singletons. This sample is part of a study of blood T cell repertoires in COVID-19. The sample comprised peripheral blood. The chain couples TRBV18 to TRBJ1-2, with 10 bases identical to TRBD1. The receptor was isolated from a woman in her twenties or thirties with acute or convalescent COVID-19. CDR3 protein: CASSPGTGVTGINYGYTF. The CDR3 DNA follows: TGTGCCAGCTCACCAGGGACAGGGGTAACGGGGATTAACTATGGCTACACCTTC.